The 15 T cell receptor beta chains below come from one sample, sequenced in a study of a mutant IDH1 vaccine in newly diagnosed glioma. Some clones are missing from TCRdb's copy, which holds only in-frame ones; the method was immunoSEQ multiplex PCR. The sample has over 25,000 clones, around 90% seen once. Time point defined: week 5, during vaccination. Each dose delivered 300 ug of mutant IDH1 20-mer peptide subcutaneously with imiquimod. Their cognate antigens are unknown. The sequences come from peripheral blood mononuclear cells (PBMCs), collected from a glioma patient whose treatment included an IDH1 peptide vaccine. The receptors derive from a woman aged 40 to 50 with glioma. Some clones in this sample may be carry-over from other donors' samples.

The chain combines TRBV4-2 with TRBJ1-4, with D uncertain. Germline values: CDR1 LGHNA, CDR2 YNFKEQ. The CDR3 length is 13 residues. Trimming pared 5 bases from V and 4 bases from J, leaving 8 bases between. Here the CDR3 DNA reads TGTGCCAGCAGCTCCGGGTATAATGAAAAACTGTTTTTT. Translation: CASSSGYNEKLFF.

This chain links TRBV4-3 with TRBJ2-7; 9 nucleotides line up with TRBD1. The length of the CDR3 is 15 residues. J gave up 1 base and V 5 bases, and 6 bases lay outside the gene matches. CDR1 LGHNA and CDR2 YSLEER come from the germline V gene. In nucleotides, the CDR3 is TGCGCCAGCAGCGAACGGACAGGGGAATCCTACGAGCAGTACTTC. Encoded protein: CASSERTGESYEQYF.

This clone was counted only a few times. This chain connects TRBV9 to TRBJ1-1; a weak D match, TRBD1 (6 bases). V lost 0 bases and J lost 5, with 8 bases in between. Germline V CDR1 and CDR2: SGDLS, YYNGEE. The CDR3 length is 13 residues. The CDR3, as DNA: TGTGCCAGCAGCGTAGCTGACAGGACTGAAGCTTTCTTT. Protein: CASSVADRTEAFF.

The V and J genes are TRBV29-1 and TRBJ2-5, with D unresolved. CDR3 length: 13 amino acids. Trimming removed 7 bases at V and 7 bases at J, with 19 bases between. Germline V CDR1 and CDR2: SQVTM, ANQGSEA. The CDR3 bases are TGCAGCGCTCACCTTCCAACGGTGGGGACCCAGTACTTC. Residues: CSAHLPTVGTQYF. The full variable domain, its missing parts supplied by reference TRBV29-1 and TRBJ2-5, is SAVISQKPSRDICQRGTSLTIQCQVDSQVTMMFWYRQQPGQSLTLIATANQGSEATYESGFVIDKFPISRPNLTFSTLTVSNMSPEDSSIYLCSAHLPTVGTQYFGPGTRLLVL.

The rearrangement links TRBV10-3 to TRBJ1-2, with D unresolved. Germline V gives CDR1 ENHRY, CDR2 SYGVKD. The V gene lost 10 bases and the J gene lost 6 bases, with 24 bases spanning the gap. This CDR3 is built from 15 residues. CDR3 coding DNA: TGTGCCACTACGAGCGCAGACTATACTGGGCATGGCTACACCTTC. Amino acids: CATTSADYTGHGYTF.

This sequence joins TRBV19 and TRBJ2-2; D is perhaps TRBD2 (6 bases). CDR3 length: 14 residues. V was clipped by 9 bases and J by 0 bases, with 11 bases between them. Germline V gene lookup returns CDR1 LNHDA and CDR2 SQIVND (reference sequence). CDR3 bases: TGTGCCAGCCGGGAGTACTCGAACACCGGGGAGCTGTTTTTT. It codes for CASREYSNTGELFF. The whole variable domain, remainder taken from reference TRBV19 and TRBJ2-2, is DGGITQSPKYLFRKEGQNVTLSCEQNLNHDAMYWYRQDPGQGLRLIYYSQIVNDFQKGDIAEGYSVSREKKESFPLTVTSAQKNPTAFYLCASREYSNTGELFFGEGSRLTVL.

The chain combines TRBV9 with TRBJ2-5, with 10 bases identical to TRBD2. Germline CDR1 reads SGDLS; CDR2 reads YYNGEE. V lost 1 base, J lost 5 bases, and 5 bases stayed unmatched. The CDR3 is 15 amino acids. This CDR3 reads CASSVSGRASETQYF. Written as DNA, the CDR3 is TGTGCCAGCAGCGTAAGCGGGAGGGCCTCGGAGACCCAGTACTTC.

The chain combines TRBV19 with TRBJ2-3, with D possibly being TRBD2 (6 bases). The germline CDR1 and CDR2 sequences are LNHDA and SQIVND (reference sequence). V gave up 6 bases and J gave up 2 bases, with 12 bases separating them. The CDR3 extends over 14 amino acids. The CDR3 sequence: CASRPGTPTDTQYF. CDR3 nucleotides: TGTGCCAGTAGACCTGGGACTCCCACAGATACGCAGTATTTT.

In this sample, this clone turned up once. The V call is TRBV4-1, the J call TRBJ1-2; weak D call: TRBD1 (5 bases). Per the germline V gene, CDR1 is MGHRA and CDR2 is YSYEKL. CDR3 length equals 15 residues. Trimming pared 4 bases from V and 6 bases from J, leaving 18 bases between. The DNA for the CDR3 is TGCGCCAGCAGCCCCGAGGGACGTCGAGAAGATGGCTACACCTTC. Its translation: CASSPEGRREDGYTF.

This sequence joins TRBV15 and TRBJ1-3, with D unresolved. This CDR3 has 15 amino acids. V dropped 4 bases and J dropped 0 bases, with 10 bases sitting between them. Germline values: CDR1 LNHNV, CDR2 YYDKDF (reference sequence). In DNA form, the CDR3 reads TGTGCCACCAGCAAAGGCGGTATCTCTGGAAACACCATATATTTT. Its translation: CATSKGGISGNTIYF. The full variable domain, its missing parts supplied by reference TRBV15 and TRBJ1-3, is DAMVIQNPRYQVTQFGKPVTLSCSQTLNHNVMYWYQQKSSQAPKLLFHYYDKDFNNEADTPDNFQSRRPNTSFCFLDIRSPGLGDTAMYLCATSKGGISGNTIYFGEGSWLTVV.

The V gene is TRBV5-4, the J gene TRBJ1-2, with a tentative D call TRBD1 (5 bases). The germline CDR1 and CDR2 sequences are SGHNT and YYREEE (reference sequence). The CDR3 contains 14 residues. With 3 bases removed from V and 0 bases from J, the gap between germline ends came to 9 bases. The CDR3 region is CASSSGGTNYGYTF. The CDR3 DNA reads as TGTGCCAGCAGCTCTGGGGGGACTAACTATGGCTACACCTTC.

The chain recombines TRBV28 with TRBJ1-1; weak D call: TRBD1 (5 bases). Germline CDR1 is MDHEN and CDR2 is SYDVKM. The CDR3 runs 13 residues. Trimming left V 6 bases short and J 8 bases short, with 16 bases between. The CDR3 bases are TGTGCCAGCAGGCCCTCCCTTCGGACAGAAGCTTTCTTT. Translation gives CASRPSLRTEAFF.

This chain joins TRBV6-1 and TRBJ2-3, with D maybe TRBD1 (6 bases). The CDR3 is made up of 16 amino acids. CDR1 is MNHNS and CDR2 is SASEGT in the germline V gene. V gave up 4 bases and J gave up 0 bases, with 14 bases separating them. CDR3 sequence (DNA): TGTGCCAGCAGTGTGACAGGCGAAGCTAGCACAGATACGCAGTATTTT. This codes for CASSVTGEASTDTQYF.

The V call is TRBV5-1, the J call TRBJ2-3; D is unclear. The germline CDR1 and CDR2 sequences are SGHRS and YFSETQ. Between the trimmed V and J ends, which lost 5 bases and 2 bases, there was a span of 9 bases. The CDR3 loop spans 13 amino acids. CDR3 protein: CASSEGSTDTQYF. The CDR3 DNA sequence: TGCGCCAGCAGTGAAGGGTCCACAGATACGCAGTATTTT. Based on the CDR3 plus reference TRBV5-1 and TRBJ2-3, the full variable domain is KAGVTQTPRYLIKTRGQQVTLSCSPISGHRSVSWYQQTPGQGLQFLFEYFSETQRNKGNFPGRFSGRQFSNSRSEMNVSTLELGDSALYLCASSEGSTDTQYFGPGTRLTVL.

The genes are TRBV28 and TRBJ2-3, with a possible D match to TRBD2 (5 bases). V shed 6 bases and J shed 2 bases, with 18 bases lying between them. The CDR3 extends over 16 amino acids. Germline values: CDR1 MDHEN, CDR2 SYDVKM. The CDR3 loop reads CASSPRRRRITDTQYF. The CDR3 DNA reads as TGTGCCAGCAGCCCAAGGAGGAGACGAATCACAGATACGCAGTATTTT.